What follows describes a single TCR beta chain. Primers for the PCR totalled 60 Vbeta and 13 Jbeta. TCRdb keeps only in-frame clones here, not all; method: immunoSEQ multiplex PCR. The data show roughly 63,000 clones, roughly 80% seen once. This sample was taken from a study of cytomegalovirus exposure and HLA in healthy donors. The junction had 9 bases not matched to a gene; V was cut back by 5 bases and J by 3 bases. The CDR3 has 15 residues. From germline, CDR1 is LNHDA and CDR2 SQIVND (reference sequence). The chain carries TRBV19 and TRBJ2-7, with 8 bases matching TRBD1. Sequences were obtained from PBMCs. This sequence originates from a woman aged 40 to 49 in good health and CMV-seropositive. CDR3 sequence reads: CASSHPGQDYYEQYF. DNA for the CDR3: TGTGCCAGTAGTCATCCGGGACAGGATTACTACGAGCAGTACTTC. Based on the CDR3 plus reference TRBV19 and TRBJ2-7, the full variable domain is DGGITQSPKYLFRKEGQNVTLSCEQNLNHDAMYWYRQDPGQGLRLIYYSQIVNDFQKGDIAEGYSVSREKKESFPLTVTSAQKNPTAFYLCASSHPGQDYYEQYFGPGTRLTVT.